This is a list of T cell receptor beta chains from one sample in a study of T cells in Graves' hyperthyroidism and ophthalmopathy. TCRdb processed the multiplex PCR reads anew with MiXCR; each CDR3 protein has one entry. This sample carries approximately 500,000 distinct CDR3 sequences, about half of them seen once, and the ten largest clones take 7.5% to 8.5%. The sample consisted of peripheral blood or thyroid tissue (not recorded which). These receptor sequences come from a woman in her late teens or twenties with Graves' hyperthyroidism. CDR3s include the opening cysteine and the closing phenylalanine or tryptophan. Each record gives: J gene, V gene, D gene, clone size, CDR3 protein, CDR3 DNA. A D gene is named only where the DNA matches it firmly. The size of a clone is reported for some rows only, either as once, few or many, or as a class for expanded clones.

>TRBJ2-2|TRBV29-1|-|-
CSDARYLNTGELFF
TGCAGTGATGCCAGATACCTTAACACCGGGGAGCTGTTTTTT
>TRBJ2-1|TRBV2|-|few
CASGRTNYNEQFF
TGTGCCAGTGGCAGGACGAACTACAATGAGCAGTTCTTC
>TRBJ2-5|TRBV3-1|-|-
CASSQARVEQETQYF
TGTGCCAGCAGCCAAGCCCGGGTGGAACAAGAGACCCAGTACTTC
>TRBJ2-7|TRBV10-3|TRBD2|-
CAGLAGVYEQYF
TGTGCTGGACTAGCGGGAGTATACGAGCAGTACTTC
>TRBJ1-2|TRBV7-6|-|once
CASSPLAGANGYTF
TGTGCCAGCAGTCCACTAGCGGGGGCGAATGGCTACACCTTC
>TRBJ2-5|TRBV12-3/TRBV12-4|TRBD1|many
CASSIQGAGETQYF
TGTGCCAGCAGCATACAGGGGGCTGGGGAGACCCAGTACTTC
>TRBJ1-2|TRBV20-1|-|-
CSAERGWGSYGYTF
TGCAGTGCGGAGAGGGGGTGGGGTAGCTATGGCTACACCTTC
>TRBJ2-7|TRBV9|TRBD1|-
CASSVVRTGNEQYF
TGTGCCAGCAGCGTAGTGCGGACAGGGAATGAGCAGTACTTC
>TRBJ2-7|TRBV7-2|-|-
CASSLGGGGSYGQYF
TGTGCCAGCAGCCTTGGGGGAGGGGGTTCCTACGGGCAGTACTTC
>TRBJ1-1|TRBV29-1|-|-
CSVERVSPEAFF
TGCAGCGTTGAGAGGGTGAGCCCTGAAGCTTTCTTT
>TRBJ1-2|TRBV4-2|-|-
CASSQALAGYGYTF
TGTGCCAGCAGCCAGGCCCTAGCGGGGTATGGCTACACCTTC
>TRBJ1-1|TRBV7-3|TRBD1|many
CASSLTGTENTEAFF
TGTGCCAGCAGCCTAACCGGGACAGAGAACACTGAAGCTTTCTTT
>TRBJ1-6|TRBV13|TRBD1|-
CASSFLGTGLNSPLHF
TGTGCCAGCAGCTTCCTCGGGACAGGGCTTAATTCACCCCTCCACTTT
>TRBJ2-7|TRBV28|-|-
CASSVPGTLSYEQYF
TGTGCCAGCAGTGTCCCCGGGACACTATCCTACGAGCAGTACTTC
>TRBJ1-2|TRBV12-3/TRBV12-4|TRBD1|many
CASSPTGGRYYGYTF
TGTGCCAGCAGCCCGACAGGGGGACGGTACTATGGCTACACCTTC
>TRBJ1-6|TRBV5-6|TRBD1|many
CASSLMTGSSPLHF
TGTGCCAGCAGCTTGATGACAGGGAGTTCACCCCTCCACTTT
>TRBJ2-7|TRBV10-2|-|-
CASMRGPYEQYF
TGCGCCAGCATGCGGGGCCCCTACGAGCAGTACTTC
>TRBJ2-5|TRBV12-3/TRBV12-4|-|many
CALNGCQETQYF
TGTGCCTTAAATGGGTGCCAAGAGACCCAGTACTTC
>TRBJ1-6|TRBV5-1|-|many
CASSLLWEGDSPLHF
TGCGCCAGCAGCTTGCTTTGGGAAGGGGATTCACCCCTCCACTTT
>TRBJ1-4|TRBV9|TRBD1|-
CASSARDSTEKLFF
TGTGCCAGCAGCGCTCGGGACAGCACTGAAAAACTGTTTTTT
>TRBJ2-5|TRBV7-9|TRBD2|-
CASSLSGRWETQYF
TGTGCCAGCAGCCTAAGCGGGAGGTGGGAGACCCAGTACTTC
>TRBJ1-5|TRBV7-9|-|-
CASSLLGADTNQPQHF
TGTGCCAGCAGCTTATTGGGGGCGGACACCAATCAGCCCCAGCATTTT
>TRBJ2-7|TRBV19|TRBD1|-
CASWDRATYEQYF
TGTGCCAGTTGGGACAGGGCAACCTACGAGCAGTACTTC
>TRBJ2-5|TRBV5-1|TRBD1|-
CANSEDRAGGIETQYF
TGCGCCAACAGCGAAGACAGGGCTGGAGGTATAGAGACCCAGTACTTC
>TRBJ1-2|TRBV7-9|-|many
CASSLVGQIGNYGYTF
TGTGCCAGCAGCTTAGTAGGGCAGATTGGGAACTATGGCTACACCTTC
>TRBJ2-7|TRBV6-5|TRBD2|-
CASRTSGGSYEQYF
TGTGCCAGCAGAACTAGCGGGGGGTCCTACGAGCAGTACTTC